This TCR beta chain was obtained from a study of OX40 agonist ivuxolimab in advanced cancers. The wider study: Patients received the agonistic anti-OX40 (CD134) antibody ivuxolimab.

Germline V CDR1 and CDR2: SGHAT, FQDESV (reference sequence). The CDR3 totals 15 residues. V dropped 3 bases and J dropped 1 base, with 11 bases sitting between them. Study-level results: Fewer expanded clones were found on average in CD4+ than in CD8+ T cells.

In regard to this clone: Antigen specificity is unknown.

Libraries were prepared by immunoSEQ multiplex PCR; TCRdb keeps only in-frame clonotypes and omits some of them. Here the sample spans around 71,000 clones, 70% to 90% being singletons. Sequenced material: CD4+ or CD8+ T cells sorted from blood, taken in a trial of the OX40 agonist ivuxolimab. The receptor was derived from an adult with an advanced solid tumor such as melanoma, head and neck, liver or kidney cancer. The V gene is TRBV11-1, the J gene TRBJ2-3, with a weak D call TRBD1 (6 bases). CDR3 amino acids: CASSFRGERTDTQYF. CDR3 DNA: TGTGCCAGCAGCTTCAGGGGCGAGCGCACAGATACGCAGTATTTT.